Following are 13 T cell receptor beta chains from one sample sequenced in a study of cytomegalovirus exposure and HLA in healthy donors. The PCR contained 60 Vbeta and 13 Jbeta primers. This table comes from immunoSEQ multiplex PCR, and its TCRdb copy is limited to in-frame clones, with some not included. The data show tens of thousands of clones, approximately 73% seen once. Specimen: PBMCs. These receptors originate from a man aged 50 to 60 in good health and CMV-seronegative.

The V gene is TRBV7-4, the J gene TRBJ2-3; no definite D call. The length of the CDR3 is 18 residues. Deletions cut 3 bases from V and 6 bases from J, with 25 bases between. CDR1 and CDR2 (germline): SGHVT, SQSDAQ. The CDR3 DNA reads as TGTGCCAGCAGCTTCAAGCCCTCCGTCTGCGGCGAAATCGATACGCAGTATTTT. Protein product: CASSFKPSVCGEIDTQYF.

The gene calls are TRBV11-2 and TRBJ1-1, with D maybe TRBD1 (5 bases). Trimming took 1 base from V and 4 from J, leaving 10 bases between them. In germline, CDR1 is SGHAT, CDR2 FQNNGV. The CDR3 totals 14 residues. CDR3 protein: CASSLGGTPTEAFF. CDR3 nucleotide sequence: TGTGCCAGCAGCTTAGGGGGCACCCCCACTGAAGCTTTCTTT.

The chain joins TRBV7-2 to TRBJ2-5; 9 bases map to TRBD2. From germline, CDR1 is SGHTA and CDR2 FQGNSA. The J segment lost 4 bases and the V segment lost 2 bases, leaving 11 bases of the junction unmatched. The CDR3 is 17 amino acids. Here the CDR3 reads CASSLRLAGYLGETQYF. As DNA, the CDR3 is TGTGCCAGCAGCTTACGTCTAGCGGGGTATCTAGGAGAGACCCAGTACTTC.

In DNA, the CDR3 is TGCGCCAGCAGCTTTCCGGGAGCGAACACTGAAGCTTTCTTT. Amino acid sequence: CASSFPGANTEAFF. The V gene is TRBV5-1, the J gene TRBJ1-1; D remains ambiguous. Per germline, CDR1 SGHRS and CDR2 YFSETQ. Trimming shortened V by 2 bases and J by 1 base, and 9 bases separated the two germline ends. There are 14 residues in the CDR3.

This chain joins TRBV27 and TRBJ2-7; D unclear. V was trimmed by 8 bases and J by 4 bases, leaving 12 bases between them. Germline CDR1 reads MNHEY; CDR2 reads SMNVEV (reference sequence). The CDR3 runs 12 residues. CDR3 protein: CASLGPNYEQYF. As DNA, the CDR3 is TGTGCCAGCTTGGGCCCTAATTACGAGCAGTACTTC.

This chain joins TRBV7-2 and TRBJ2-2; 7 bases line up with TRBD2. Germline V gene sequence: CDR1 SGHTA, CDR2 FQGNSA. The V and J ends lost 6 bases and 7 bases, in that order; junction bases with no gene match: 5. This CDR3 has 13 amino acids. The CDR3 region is CASSRGVNGELFF. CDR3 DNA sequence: TGTGCCAGCAGTCGGGGGGTGAACGGGGAGCTGTTTTTT.

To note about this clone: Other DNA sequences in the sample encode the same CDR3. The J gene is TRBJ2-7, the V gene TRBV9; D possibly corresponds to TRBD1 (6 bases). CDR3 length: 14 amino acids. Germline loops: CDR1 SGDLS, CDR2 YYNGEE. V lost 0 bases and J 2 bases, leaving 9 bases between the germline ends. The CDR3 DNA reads TGTGCCAGCAGCGTAGGTCAGGGGACCTACGAGCAGTACTTC. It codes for CASSVGQGTYEQYF.

CDR3 sequence (DNA): TGTGCCAGCAGCCACTCCCGACGGGACTCCTACGAGCAGTACTTC. This translates into CASSHSRRDSYEQYF. V and J are TRBV11-1 and TRBJ2-7; D might be TRBD2 (5 bases). V dropped 5 bases and J dropped 0 bases, with 14 bases sitting between them. The CDR3 runs 15 residues. Germline loops: CDR1 SGHAT, CDR2 FQDESV (reference sequence).

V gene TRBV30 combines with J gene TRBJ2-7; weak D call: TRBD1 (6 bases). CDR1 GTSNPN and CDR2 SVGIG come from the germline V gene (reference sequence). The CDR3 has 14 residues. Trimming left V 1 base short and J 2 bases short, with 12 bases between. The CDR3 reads CAWSAGTSPYEQYF. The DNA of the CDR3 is TGTGCCTGGAGTGCCGGGACAAGCCCCTACGAGCAGTACTTC.

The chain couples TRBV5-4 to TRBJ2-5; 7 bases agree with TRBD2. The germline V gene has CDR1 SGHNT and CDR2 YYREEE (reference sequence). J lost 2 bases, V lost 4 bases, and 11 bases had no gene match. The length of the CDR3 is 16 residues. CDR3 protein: CASSPFGRGSQETQYF. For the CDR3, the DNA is TGTGCCAGCAGCCCCTTTGGGCGGGGGAGTCAAGAGACCCAGTACTTC. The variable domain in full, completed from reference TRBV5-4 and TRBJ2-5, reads ETGVTQSPTHLIKTRGQQVTLRCSSQSGHNTVSWYQQALGQGPQFIFQYYREEENGRGNFPPRFSGLQFPNYSSELNVNALELDDSALYLCASSPFGRGSQETQYFGPGTRLLVL.

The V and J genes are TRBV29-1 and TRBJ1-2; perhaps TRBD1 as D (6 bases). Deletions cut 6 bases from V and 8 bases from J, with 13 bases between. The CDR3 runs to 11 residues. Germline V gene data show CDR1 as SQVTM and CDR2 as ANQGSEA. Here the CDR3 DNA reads TGCAGCGTAGAACAGGGCTGGGGCTACACCTTC. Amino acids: CSVEQGWGYTF.

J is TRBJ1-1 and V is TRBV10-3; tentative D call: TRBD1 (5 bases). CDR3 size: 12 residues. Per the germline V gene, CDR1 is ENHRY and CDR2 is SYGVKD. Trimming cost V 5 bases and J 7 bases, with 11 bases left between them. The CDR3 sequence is CAISRGGIEAFF. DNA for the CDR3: TGTGCCATCAGTCGGGGGGGTATTGAAGCTTTCTTT.

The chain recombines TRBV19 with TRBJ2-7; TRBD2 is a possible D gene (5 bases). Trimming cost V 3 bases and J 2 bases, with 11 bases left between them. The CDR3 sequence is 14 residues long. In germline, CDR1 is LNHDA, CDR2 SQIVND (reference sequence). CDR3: CASSINGLPYEQYF. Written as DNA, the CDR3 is TGTGCCAGTAGTATTAACGGACTCCCCTACGAGCAGTACTTC.